This T cell receptor (beta chain) was identified in a study of molecular identifiers for immune sequencing clone quantification. The CDR3 consists of 18 residues. Germline assignment: CDR1 LNHNV and CDR2 YYDKDF (reference sequence). V was shortened by 2 bases and J by 0 bases, with 18 bases between the two germline ends. Ten or more counts support this clonotype. TCRdb passed the PCR reads through MiXCR, listing each CDR3 protein once. The sample includes nearly 650,000 distinct CDR3 sequences, over 25% of them seen just once. The chain recombines TRBV15 with TRBJ2-3; D may match TRBD1 or TRBD2 (6 bases each). This TCR was sampled from a human donor in good health. Some libraries in this study had Jurkat cell RNA spiked in. The specimen sequenced was naive CD8+ T cells from blood, with Jurkat cell RNA spiked in. Specified subset: FACS-sorted CD8+CD4-CCR7+CD45RA+ naive T cells. CDR3: CATSRQLGGRTSTDTQYF. For the CDR3, the DNA is TGTGCCACCAGCAGACAATTGGGGGGCCGAACTAGCACAGATACGCAGTATTTT.